These 18 T cell receptor beta chains were all obtained from the same sample, sequenced in a study of lymphopenia after photon versus proton radiotherapy. Repertoires were generated with immunoSEQ multiplex PCR, while TCRdb's copy carries only in-frame clones and drops some. The repertoire holds approximately 17,000 clones, with about 88% as singletons. Sequenced material: peripheral blood, taken from a patient treated with proton-based radiotherapy. These receptors were taken from a woman aged 55-70 years with cholangiocarcinoma. Some clones in this sample may be carry-over from other donors' samples.

Only one count was recorded for this clone. The rearrangement links TRBV7-3 to TRBJ2-2; 8 bases are a match to TRBD2. The CDR3 consists of 19 residues. Trimming removed 1 base from V and 3 bases from J; junction bases left unmatched: 13. In germline, CDR1 is SGHTA, CDR2 FQGTGA. Written as DNA, the CDR3 is TGTGCCAGCAGCTTAAGAGGGACTAGGGGTCTTGGGTACACCGGGGAGCTGTTTTTT. Residues: CASSLRGTRGLGYTGELFF.

This clone was found once. The gene calls are TRBV4-2 and TRBJ1-2; D is perhaps TRBD1 (6 bases). Trimming removed 0 bases at V and 4 bases at J, with 18 bases between. The CDR3 has 17 residues. Looked up from germline, CDR1 is LGHNA and CDR2 is YNFKEQ. CDR3 bases: TGTGCCAGCAGCCAAGATAGTCTGGGGGGCGCCGGCTATGGCTACACCTTC. This translates into CASSQDSLGGAGYGYTF.

The chain recombines TRBV11-1 with TRBJ1-4, with D hard to call. Germline CDR1 and CDR2: SGHAT and FQDESV (reference sequence). Trimming removed 5 bases from V and 5 bases from J, with 9 bases in between. The CDR3 is made up of 13 amino acids. CDR3 DNA sequence: TGTGCCAGCAGCACCGCAGCGAATGAAAAACTGTTTTTT. Translating it yields CASSTAANEKLFF.

The chain links TRBV6-1 to TRBJ1-5, with 9 bases matching TRBD1. The germline CDR1 and CDR2 sequences are MNHNS and SASEGT. Germline trimming cut 2 bases from V and 1 base from J; bases unmatched to any gene: 9. The CDR3 has 18 amino acids. CDR3 region: CASSERWVGTGSNQPQHF. In nucleotides, the CDR3 is TGTGCCAGCAGTGAAAGGTGGGTGGGGACAGGGAGCAATCAGCCCCAGCATTTT.

J is TRBJ2-7 and V is TRBV6-5; 7 bases map to TRBD1. There are 15 residues in the CDR3. The V segment lost 6 bases and the J segment 4 bases; nucleotides outside the gene matches: 12. Germline loops: CDR1 MNHEY, CDR2 SVGAGI. CDR3 nucleotides: TGTGCCAGCAGCAGATCGGGACAGCTCTTGTACGAGCAGTACTTC. It yields the protein CASSRSGQLLYEQYF.

This CDR3 is CASSQDAGREGTGELFF. Here the CDR3 DNA reads TGCGCCAGCAGCCAAGATGCCGGGCGGGAGGGGACCGGGGAGCTGTTTTTT. The chain recombines TRBV4-3 with TRBJ2-2, with 9 bases that match TRBD2. Losses at the gene ends were 0 bases for V and 5 bases for J; bases not matched to a gene: 7. The length of the CDR3 is 17 residues. The V gene's germline CDR1 is LGHNA and CDR2 YSLEER.

The chain is built from TRBV7-2 and TRBJ2-7, with 14 bases lining up with TRBD2. The CDR3 loop spans 16 amino acids. The trim removed 5 bases at V and 3 bases at J, leaving 6 bases unmatched. From germline, CDR1 is SGHTA and CDR2 FQGNSA. The CDR3 loop reads CASSLTSGRALYEQYF. The CDR3 nucleotides are TGTGCCAGCAGCCTGACTAGCGGGAGGGCCCTCTACGAGCAGTACTTC. Filled out from reference TRBV7-2 and TRBJ2-7, the complete variable domain reads GAGVSQSPSNKVTEKGKDVELRCDPISGHTALYWYRQSLGQGLEFLIYFQGNSAPDKSGLPSDRFSAERTGGSVSTLTIQRTQQEDSAVYLCASSLTSGRALYEQYFGPGTRLTVT.

This clone came up once. V is TRBV11-2 and J is TRBJ2-7; D is unresolved. V dropped 5 bases and J dropped 5 bases, with 16 bases sitting between them. This CDR3 region has 14 residues. CDR1 and CDR2 from the germline V gene are SGHAT and FQNNGV. The CDR3 here is CASSPGVLIHEQYF. The CDR3, as DNA: TGTGCCAGCAGCCCTGGGGTCTTGATCCACGAGCAGTACTTC.

This sequence joins TRBV6-1 and TRBJ1-2, with D perhaps TRBD1 (5 bases). V dropped 4 bases and J dropped 6 bases, with 18 bases sitting between them. Germline assignment: CDR1 MNHNS and CDR2 SASEGT. The CDR3 is 15 amino acids. CDR3 loop: CASSAFGGMLDGYTF. The CDR3 bases are TGTGCCAGCAGTGCCTTTGGGGGAATGTTGGATGGCTACACCTTC.

The J gene is TRBJ1-6, the V gene TRBV5-5; D is perhaps TRBD1 (5 bases). Germline V gives CDR1 SGHKS, CDR2 YYEKEE (reference sequence). Between the trimmed V and J ends, which lost 0 bases and 10 bases, there was a span of 17 bases. The CDR3 length is 16 residues. The CDR3 DNA sequence: TGTGCCAGCAGCTTGGCCCTGGGGCTAGATCTATCACCCCTCCACTTT. As protein: CASSLALGLDLSPLHF.

V is TRBV7-6 and J is TRBJ2-7, with 10 nucleotides matching TRBD2. CDR3 length: 16 residues. V shed 6 bases, J shed 1 base, and the junction held 9 bases outside the gene matches. Per germline, CDR1 SGHVS and CDR2 FNYEAQ. CDR3 loop: CASSRLAGDPSYEQYF. In nucleotides, the CDR3 is TGTGCCAGCAGTAGACTAGCGGGCGACCCATCCTACGAGCAGTACTTC.

The chain couples TRBV6-1 to TRBJ2-7; TRBD2 is a possible D gene (6 bases). V was shortened by 4 bases and J by 3 bases, with 7 bases between the two germline ends. Germline V CDR1 and CDR2: MNHNS, SASEGT. This CDR3 spans 12 amino acids. CDR3 sequence: CASSGGIYEQYF. The CDR3 DNA sequence: TGTGCCAGCAGTGGCGGGATCTACGAGCAGTACTTC.

A remark on this clone: In the same sample, other DNA sequences code for this CDR3. The V gene is TRBV4-3, the J gene TRBJ1-1, with a tentative D call TRBD1 (6 bases). The V end lost 0 bases, the J end lost 1 base, and 9 bases lay between the germline ends. CDR1 is LGHNA, CDR2 YSLEER, per germline. The length of the CDR3 is 15 residues. The CDR3 coding sequence is TGCGCCAGCAGCCAAGAGGGACATTCGAACACTGAAGCTTTCTTT. It is translated as CASSQEGHSNTEAFF.

The chain joins TRBV30 to TRBJ1-1; weak D call: TRBD1 (5 bases). V was cut by 0 bases and J by 1 base, with 12 bases left in between. The CDR3 has 15 amino acids. Germline V lookup: CDR1 GTSNPN, CDR2 SVGIG (reference sequence). The CDR3 sequence is CAWSVSFGGNTEAFF. DNA of the CDR3: TGTGCCTGGAGTGTATCCTTTGGGGGGAACACTGAAGCTTTCTTT.

This CDR3 reads CAIRGTGDGYEQYF. CDR3 in DNA: TGTGCCATCAGAGGGACAGGGGATGGCTACGAGCAGTACTTC. J is TRBJ2-7 and V is TRBV10-3, with 10 nucleotides matching TRBD1. J was trimmed by 3 bases and V by 6 bases; bases with no gene match: 5. This CDR3 is 14 amino acids long. Per the germline V gene, CDR1 is ENHRY and CDR2 is SYGVKD.

This clone turned up a few times. The junction shows a germline mismatch at one end, possibly a read error. J is TRBJ2-7 and V is TRBV2, with D hard to call. Germline lookup yields CDR1 SNHLY and CDR2 FYNNEI. CDR3 length: 10 amino acids. Written as DNA, the CDR3 is TGTGCCATCCGACTCCGTGAGCAGCACTTC. This encodes CAIRLREQHF.

This clone was detected once. The rearrangement joins TRBV4-1 to TRBJ2-7; 8 bases align to TRBD2. V dropped 5 bases and J dropped 2; count of bases not matched to a gene: 8. CDR1 is MGHRA and CDR2 is YSYEKL in the germline V gene. The CDR3 totals 15 residues. The CDR3 loop is CASSRQLAETYEQYF. For the CDR3, the DNA is TGCGCCAGCAGCAGACAACTAGCGGAGACCTACGAGCAGTACTTC.

CDR3 bases: TGTGCCAGCTCCACCACGGGCAGTATTTTGAGAAACACCATATATTTT. Protein: CASSTTGSILRNTIYF. The chain employs TRBV2 and TRBJ1-3; D is ambiguous. V was pared by 8 bases and J by 5 bases, with 22 bases between. CDR1 is SNHLY and CDR2 is FYNNEI in the germline V gene. The CDR3 is made up of 16 amino acids.